The entry below gives a single TCR beta chain sequence along with its context. Other DNA sequences in the sample encode the same CDR3. Per germline, CDR1 SGHRS and CDR2 YFSETQ. Trimming cost V 2 bases and J 2 bases, with 8 bases left between them. This CDR3 spans 14 amino acids. The data were obtained in a study of shared clonotypes between healthy human individuals. Study information: Three plates each covered CD4 naive and memory; CD8 naive two, CD8 memory one.

Naive CD45RA+ and memory CD45RA-negative subsets were split from CD4+ cells. Generated by immunoSEQ multiplex PCR, the TCRdb table keeps only in-frame clones and is missing some. The sample has hundreds of thousands of clones; 55% to 75% are singletons. The material sequenced was memory CD4+ T cells sorted from blood. The subset here: CD45RA-negative fraction. V gene TRBV5-1 combines with J gene TRBJ1-3; D is unresolved. This clonotype was obtained from a woman younger than 45 in good health. Written as DNA, the CDR3 is TGCGCCAGCAGCTTTGGTACAACTGGAAACACCATATATTTT. Its protein product is CASSFGTTGNTIYF.